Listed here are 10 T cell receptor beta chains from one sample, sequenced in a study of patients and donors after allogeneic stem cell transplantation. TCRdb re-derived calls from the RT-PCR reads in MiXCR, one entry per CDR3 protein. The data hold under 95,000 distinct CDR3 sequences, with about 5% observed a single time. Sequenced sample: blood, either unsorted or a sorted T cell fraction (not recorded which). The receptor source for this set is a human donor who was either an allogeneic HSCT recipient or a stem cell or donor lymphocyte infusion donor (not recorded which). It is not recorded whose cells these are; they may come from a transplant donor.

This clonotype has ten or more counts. This CDR3 is CASSLDPGSLYGYTF. In nucleotides, the CDR3 is TGCGCCAGCAGCTTGGATCCGGGGTCCCTCTATGGCTACACCTTC. The gene calls are TRBV5-1 and TRBJ1-2; no clear D. Trimming took off 0 bases at V and 4 bases at J, with 13 bases between the two ends. CDR1 SGHRS and CDR2 YFSETQ come from the germline V gene. The CDR3 runs 15 residues.

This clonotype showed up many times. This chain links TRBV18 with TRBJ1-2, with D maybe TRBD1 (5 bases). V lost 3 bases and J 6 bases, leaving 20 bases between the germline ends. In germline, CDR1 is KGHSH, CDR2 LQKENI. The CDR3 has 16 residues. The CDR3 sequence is CASSPRYGAAVDGYTF. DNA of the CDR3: TGTGCCAGCTCACCCCGTTATGGGGCGGCGGTGGATGGCTACACCTTC. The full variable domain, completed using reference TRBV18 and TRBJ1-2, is NAGVMQNPRHLVRRRGQEARLRCSPMKGHSHVYWYRQLPEEGLKFMVYLQKENIIDESGMPKERFSAEFPKEGPSILRIQQVVRGDSAAYFCASSPRYGAAVDGYTFGSGTRLTVV.

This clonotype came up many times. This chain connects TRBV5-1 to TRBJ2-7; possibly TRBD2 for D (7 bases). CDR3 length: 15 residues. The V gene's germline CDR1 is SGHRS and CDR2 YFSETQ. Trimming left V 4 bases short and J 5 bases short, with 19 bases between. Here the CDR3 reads CASSRRGGAADEQYF. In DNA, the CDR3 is TGCGCCAGCAGCCGGAGGGGGGGGGCAGCGGACGAGCAGTACTTC.

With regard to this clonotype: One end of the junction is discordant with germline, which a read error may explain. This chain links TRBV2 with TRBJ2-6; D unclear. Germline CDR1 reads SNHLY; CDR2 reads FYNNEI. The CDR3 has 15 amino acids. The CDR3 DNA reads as TGTGCCAGCAGCGAAGCATATCCTGGGGCCAACGTCCTGACTTTC. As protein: CASSEAYPGANVLTF.

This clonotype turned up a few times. The CDR3 nucleotides read TGTGCCAGCAGATCATATGGGACAGCGGCACGGGGCTATGGCTACACCTTC. Its translation is CASRSYGTAARGYGYTF. The V gene is TRBV5-8, the J gene TRBJ1-2, with 7 bases aligning to TRBD1. Germline CDR1 is SGHTS and CDR2 is YDEGEE. CDR3 size: 17 residues. V dropped 5 bases and J dropped 4; count of bases not matched to a gene: 17. Filled out from reference TRBV5-8 and TRBJ1-2, the complete variable domain reads EAGVTQSPTHLIKTRGQQATLRCSPISGHTSVYWYQQALGLGLQFLLWYDEGEERNRGNFPPRFSGRQFPNYSSELNVNALELEDSALYLCASRSYGTAARGYGYTFGSGTRLTVV.

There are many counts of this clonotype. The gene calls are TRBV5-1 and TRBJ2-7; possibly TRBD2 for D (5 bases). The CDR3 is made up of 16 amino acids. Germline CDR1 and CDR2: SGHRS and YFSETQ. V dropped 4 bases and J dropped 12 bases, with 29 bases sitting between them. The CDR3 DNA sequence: TGCGCCAGCAGCCTAGCCCTACTTCGGGAACCCGGTCGGGTGTACTTC. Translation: CASSLALLREPGRVYF. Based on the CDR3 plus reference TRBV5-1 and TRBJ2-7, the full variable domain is KAGVTQTPRYLIKTRGQQVTLSCSPISGHRSVSWYQQTPGQGLQFLFEYFSETQRNKGNFPGRFSGRQFSNSRSEMNVSTLELGDSALYLCASSLALLREPGRVYFGPGTRLTVT.

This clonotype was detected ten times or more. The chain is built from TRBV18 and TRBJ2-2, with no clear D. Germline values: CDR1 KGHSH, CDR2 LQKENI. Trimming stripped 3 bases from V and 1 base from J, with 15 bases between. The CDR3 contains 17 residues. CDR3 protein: CASSPTSLTRNTGELFF. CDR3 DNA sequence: TGTGCCAGCTCACCTACGTCTCTTACACGGAACACCGGGGAGCTGTTTTTT.

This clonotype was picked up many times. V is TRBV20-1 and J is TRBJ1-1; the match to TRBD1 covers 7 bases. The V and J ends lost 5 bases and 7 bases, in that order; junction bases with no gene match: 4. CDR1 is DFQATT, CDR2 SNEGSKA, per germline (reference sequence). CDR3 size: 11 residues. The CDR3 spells CSARRQGEAFF. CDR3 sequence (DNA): TGCAGTGCTCGCCGACAGGGTGAAGCTTTCTTT.

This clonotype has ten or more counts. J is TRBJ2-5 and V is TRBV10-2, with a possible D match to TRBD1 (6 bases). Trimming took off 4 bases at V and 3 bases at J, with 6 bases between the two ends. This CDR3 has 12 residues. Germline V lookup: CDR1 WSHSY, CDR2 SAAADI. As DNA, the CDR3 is TGCGCCAGCAGTGGACAGGAAGAGACCCAGTACTTC. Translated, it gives CASSGQEETQYF.

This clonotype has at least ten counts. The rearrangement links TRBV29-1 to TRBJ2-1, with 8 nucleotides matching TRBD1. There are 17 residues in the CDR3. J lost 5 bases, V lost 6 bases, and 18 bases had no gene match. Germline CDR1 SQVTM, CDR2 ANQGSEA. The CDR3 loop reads CSVPPTMRTGQNNEQFF. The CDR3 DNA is TGCAGCGTGCCCCCGACGATGAGGACAGGGCAGAACAATGAGCAGTTCTTC.